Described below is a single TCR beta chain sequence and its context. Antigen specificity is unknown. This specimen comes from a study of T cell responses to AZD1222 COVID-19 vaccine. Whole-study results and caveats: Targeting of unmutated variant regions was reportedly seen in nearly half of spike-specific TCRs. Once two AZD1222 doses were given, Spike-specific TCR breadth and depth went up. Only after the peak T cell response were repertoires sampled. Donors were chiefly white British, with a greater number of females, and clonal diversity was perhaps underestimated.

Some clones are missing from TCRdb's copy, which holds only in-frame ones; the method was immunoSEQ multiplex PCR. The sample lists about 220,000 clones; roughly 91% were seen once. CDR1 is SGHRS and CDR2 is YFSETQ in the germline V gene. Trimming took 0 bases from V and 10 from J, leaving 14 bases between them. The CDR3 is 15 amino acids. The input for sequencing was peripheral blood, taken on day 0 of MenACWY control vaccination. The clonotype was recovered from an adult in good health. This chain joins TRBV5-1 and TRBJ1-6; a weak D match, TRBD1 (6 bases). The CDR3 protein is CASSLEGGGSSPLHF. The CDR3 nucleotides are TGCGCCAGCAGCTTGGAGGGGGGGGGCTCGTCACCCCTCCACTTT.